The sequence of this T cell receptor beta chain was determined in a study of blood T cell repertoires in COVID-19 (dated by TCRdb to 2018 to 2021). For the wider study: Samples from collaborators originated in the United States, Italy and Spain and spanned both the acute and convalescent phases of COVID-19. A de-identified subject ID, COVID-19 status, age in years and sex were almost always included in the sample metadata. The prospective study material was composed of cDNA or gDNA derived from T cells, B-cell-depleted T cells, or PBMCs. Where available, HLA class I and class II types were taken from metadata supplied by the sample provider and were not determined by assay-based typing. Samples came from the ongoing ImmuneRACE study (first 160 participants) plus 1,254 subjects from 6 global collaborators. The dataset comprised deeply sampled blood TCRbeta repertoires from subjects exposed to, actively infected with, or recovered from COVID-19. The repertoires were released in a freely available public database intended as a resource for research on the immune response to SARS-CoV-2.

Participants in the prospective study were enrolled through a virtual design, were aged roughly 18 to 100 years, and lived in about two dozen United States geographic areas. Cohort assignment in the prospective study relied on participant-reported clinical history from a screening survey and a study questionnaire. Mobile phlebotomists in the prospective study collected whole blood, serum and a nasopharyngeal or oropharyngeal swab from every participant. Over a 2-month period, participants in the prospective study had the option of providing additional blood draws and questionnaires. Before DNA extraction, blood samples from the prospective study were shipped at room temperature or frozen. TCRbeta CDR3 regions were amplified from genomic DNA using the immunoSEQ Assay, a bias-controlled multiplex PCR. Concerning the study's data processing: Within the assay, amplification of reference gene primers was used to estimate how many nucleated cells each sample contained. Sequence reads were collapsed and filtered to measure the absolute abundance of every unique TCRbeta CDR3 rearrangement. For each sample, productive Simpson clonality was calculated by taking the square root of Simpson's diversity index across productive rearrangements. Held by TCRdb, this immuneACCESS table contains in-frame sequences only and omits some clones. Under half of the omission traces to an unresolved V gene where checked; the cause of the rest is unknown. V and J calls and clone size are as listed in that table; D and trimming were resolved from the DNA. Here the sample has about 180,000 clones; 89% occur a single time. The top ten hold about 2.2% of the sample.

On this clone itself: Its recognized antigen is unknown. Base qualities are missing; no much larger clone stands one base away.

Beyond this particular receptor, the publication reports: Clinical and demographic metadata were provided uncurated, with the amount varying by source and participant.

V loses 0 bases, J loses 9 bases, and the germline ends lie 15 bases apart. The germline V gene gives CDR1 as SGHDN and CDR2 as FVKESK. Counted from cysteine to phenylalanine, this CDR3 has 16 amino acids. This entry keeps only the CDR3 DNA: 48 bases, framed from base 1. The sequencing input was PBMCs or T cells enriched from blood (not recorded which). The sequence links TRBV14 to TRBJ1-6; the D gene is perhaps TRBD1, on 5 matching bases. This clonotype originated in a middle-aged woman with acute COVID-19. The CDR3 loop reads CASSQDGGARGSPLHF. The DNA reads as follows: TGTGCCAGCAGCCAAGACGGAGGGGCCCGGGGTTCACCCCTCCACTTT.